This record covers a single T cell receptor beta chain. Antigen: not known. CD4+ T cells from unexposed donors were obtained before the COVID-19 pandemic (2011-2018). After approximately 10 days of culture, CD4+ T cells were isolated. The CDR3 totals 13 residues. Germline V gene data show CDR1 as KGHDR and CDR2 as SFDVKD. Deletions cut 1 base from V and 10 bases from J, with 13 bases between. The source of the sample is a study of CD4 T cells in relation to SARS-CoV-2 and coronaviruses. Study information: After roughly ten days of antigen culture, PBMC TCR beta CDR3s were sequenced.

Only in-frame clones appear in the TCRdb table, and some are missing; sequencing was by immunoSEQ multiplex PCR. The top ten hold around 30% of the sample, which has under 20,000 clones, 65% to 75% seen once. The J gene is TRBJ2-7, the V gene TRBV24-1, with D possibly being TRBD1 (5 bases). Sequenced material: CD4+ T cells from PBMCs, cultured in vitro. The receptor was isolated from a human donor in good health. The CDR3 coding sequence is TGTGCCACCAGTGATTTAGCCCCAGGGCGCCAGTACTTC. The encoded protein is CATSDLAPGRQYF.